The 19 T cell receptor beta chains reported below all come from one sample, sequenced in a study of blood T cells in healthy people across ages. The second PCR ran about 6 to 12 cycles with a sample-barcoded 5' primer and J-beta primers. TCRdb reprocessed the 5' RACE reads via MiXCR and lists one record per CDR3 protein. The sample has about 1.6 million distinct CDR3 sequences; roughly 32% are singletons. Sequencing was carried out using blood. These receptor sequences come from a woman aged 25 to 39 in good health.

This clonotype has just a few counts. The chain combines TRBV5-1 with TRBJ2-1; D is undetermined. Between the trimmed V and J ends, which lost 6 bases and 0 bases, there was a span of 13 bases. Germline V gene data show CDR1 as SGHRS and CDR2 as YFSETQ. The CDR3 loop spans 15 amino acids. CDR3 in amino acids: CASTTSSSSYNEQFF. CDR3 sequence (DNA): TGCGCCAGCACCACCAGTAGCAGCTCCTACAATGAGCAGTTCTTC.

J is TRBJ2-7 and V is TRBV14; D remains ambiguous. This CDR3 has 14 residues. Germline CDR1 SGHDN, CDR2 FVKESK. Between the trimmed V and J ends, which lost 0 bases and 3 bases, there was a span of 9 bases. The CDR3 region is CASSQDEVFYEQYF. Here the CDR3 DNA reads TGTGCCAGCAGCCAAGACGAGGTGTTCTACGAGCAGTACTTC.

This clonotype was seen a handful of times. The gene calls are TRBV7-9 and TRBJ2-5, with TRBD2 as a possible D gene (5 bases). The V end was cut by 5 bases, the J end by 2 bases, with 12 bases between. The germline V gene encodes CDR1 SEHNR and CDR2 FQNEAQ (reference sequence). CDR3 length: 14 residues. The CDR3 protein is CASSTGIFQETQYF. Written as DNA, the CDR3 is TGTGCCAGCAGCACGGGGATCTTTCAAGAGACCCAGTACTTC.

This clonotype has more than one count but fewer than ten. V and J are TRBV20-1 and TRBJ1-5; D remains ambiguous. V was pared by 4 bases and J by 3 bases, with 7 bases between. Per germline, CDR1 DFQATT and CDR2 SNEGSKA (reference sequence). The CDR3 extends over 12 amino acids. CDR3 in amino acids: CSAKTPNQPQHF. The CDR3 nucleotides are TGCAGTGCTAAAACCCCCAATCAGCCCCAGCATTTT.

This clonotype was counted a few times. V gene TRBV20-1 combines with J gene TRBJ2-5, with 8 bases identical to TRBD1. V trimming: 1 base; J trimming: 2 bases; junction bases outside the gene matches: 6. The CDR3 spans 15 residues. The germline V gene has CDR1 DFQATT and CDR2 SNEGSKA (reference sequence). The CDR3 here is CSARGWTGRQETQYF. CDR3 DNA: TGCAGTGCTAGAGGTTGGACAGGGAGGCAAGAGACCCAGTACTTC.

This chain connects TRBV5-1 to TRBJ2-1, with 10 bases matching TRBD1. The CDR3 contains 15 residues. With 4 bases clipped from V and 4 bases from J, the junction kept 5 bases outside the gene matches. CDR1 and CDR2 (germline): SGHRS, YFSETQ. CDR3 amino acids: CASSEGQGGYNEQFF. In DNA, the CDR3 is TGCGCCAGCAGCGAAGGACAGGGGGGGTACAATGAGCAGTTCTTC.

Only a few counts were recorded for this clonotype. The chain is built from TRBV28 and TRBJ2-5, with a weak D call TRBD1 (6 bases). V was shortened by 5 bases and J by 2 bases, with 15 bases between the two germline ends. CDR3 length equals 15 residues. Germline V gene lookup returns CDR1 MDHEN and CDR2 SYDVKM. The CDR3 nucleotides are TGTGCCAGCAGTAGTACAGGGCTACGGCAAGAGACCCAGTACTTC. Residues: CASSSTGLRQETQYF.

A few counts support this clonotype. This rearrangement joins TRBV7-9 to TRBJ2-1; D possibly corresponds to TRBD2 (5 bases). The V end lost 5 bases, the J end lost 7 bases, and 15 bases lay between the germline ends. The CDR3 spans 14 residues. Per germline, CDR1 SEHNR and CDR2 FQNEAQ (reference sequence). The CDR3 nucleotides are TGTGCCAGCAGCAGAAGCGGAGCCAGGAATGAGCAGTTCTTC. Translated, it gives CASSRSGARNEQFF.

This clonotype was found a few times. The chain employs TRBV20-1 and TRBJ2-7, with D perhaps being TRBD1 or TRBD2 (5 bases each). CDR1 is DFQATT, CDR2 SNEGSKA, per germline (reference sequence). The CDR3 contains 12 residues. Between the trimmed V and J ends, which lost 6 bases and 1 base, there was a span of 10 bases. This chain's CDR3 is CSARDVSYEQYF. CDR3 in DNA: TGCAGTGCCCGGGACGTTTCCTACGAGCAGTACTTC.

This clonotype has a count of ten or more. The chain carries TRBV29-1 and TRBJ2-6, with D maybe TRBD2 (5 bases). This CDR3 contains 13 residues. The germline V and J ends were trimmed by 6 bases and 0 bases, with 6 bases remaining between them. Germline assignment: CDR1 SQVTM and CDR2 ANQGSEA. The CDR3 DNA sequence: TGCAGCGTCACTAGCTCTGGGGCCAACGTCCTGACTTTC. Amino acid sequence: CSVTSSGANVLTF.

This clonotype came up a few times. At one boundary the junction diverges from the germline segment, which might be a read error. The genes are TRBV5-1 and TRBJ1-4; D not certain. This CDR3 comprises 14 residues. Germline V gene data show CDR1 as SGHRS and CDR2 as YFSETQ. This CDR3 reads CASSPLPTNEKRFF. The CDR3 coding sequence is TGCGCCAGCAGCCCCCTGCCAACTAATGAAAAACGGTTTTTT.

This clonotype was seen a few times. The J gene is TRBJ2-1, the V gene TRBV6-1; tentatively, D is TRBD1 (6 bases). Germline assignment: CDR1 MNHNS and CDR2 SASEGT. The CDR3 loop spans 15 amino acids. Trimming removed 4 bases from V and 2 bases from J, with 12 bases in between. The CDR3 region is CASSVDRRPYNEQFF. CDR3 sequence (DNA): TGTGCCAGCAGTGTAGACAGGCGGCCCTACAATGAGCAGTTCTTC.

CDR3 amino acids: CASSLRGAFGYTF. The CDR3, as DNA: TGTGCCAGCAGCTTAAGGGGGGCCTTTGGCTACACCTTC. The V and J genes are TRBV13 and TRBJ1-2; D possibly corresponds to TRBD1 (6 bases). Germline CDR1 PRHDT, CDR2 FYEKMQ (reference sequence). Trimming left V 2 bases short and J 7 bases short, with 11 bases between. The CDR3 totals 13 residues.

The gene calls are TRBV6-6 and TRBJ2-1; TRBD1 matches at 9 bases. Germline V CDR1 and CDR2: MNHNY, SVGAGI (reference sequence). The length of the CDR3 is 15 residues. The J segment lost 10 bases and the V segment lost 5 bases, leaving 12 bases of the junction unmatched. CDR3: CASSGGTGSTYEQFF. As DNA, the CDR3 is TGTGCCAGCAGTGGGGGGACAGGGTCTACCTACGAGCAGTTCTTC.

This sequence joins TRBV7-9 and TRBJ2-7, with 7 bases lining up with TRBD1. The CDR3 runs to 13 residues. Germline CDR1 reads SEHNR; CDR2 reads FQNEAQ (reference sequence). The trim removed 0 bases at V and 9 bases at J, leaving 5 bases unmatched. CDR3 sequence: CASSLAQAGGQYF. The CDR3 DNA sequence: TGTGCCAGCAGCTTAGCGCAAGCAGGGGGGCAGTACTTC.

V and J are TRBV6-6 and TRBJ2-1, with D unclear. Trimming took off 0 bases at V and 3 bases at J, with 12 bases between the two ends. The CDR3 is 16 amino acids. The germline CDR1 and CDR2 sequences are MNHNY and SVGAGI (reference sequence). The CDR3 bases are TGTGCCAGCAGTTACTCGAGCCACCACAACTACAATGAGCAGTTCTTC. Protein product: CASSYSSHHNYNEQFF.

This clonotype was found a few times. The genes are TRBV7-9 and TRBJ2-1; D may be TRBD1 (6 bases). CDR1 SEHNR and CDR2 FQNEAQ come from the germline V gene (reference sequence). This CDR3 contains 16 residues. V was pared by 4 bases and J by 5 bases, with 18 bases between. The CDR3 spells CASSWIKGDVHNEQFF. CDR3 coding DNA: TGTGCCAGCAGCTGGATCAAGGGGGATGTGCACAATGAGCAGTTCTTC. Full variable domain (missing parts from reference TRBV7-9 and TRBJ2-1): DTGVSQNPRHKITKRGQNVTFRCDPISEHNRLYWYRQTLGQGPEFLTYFQNEAQLEKSRLLSDRFSAERPKGSFSTLEIQRTEQGDSAMYLCASSWIKGDVHNEQFFGPGTRLTVL.

The chain links TRBV29-1 to TRBJ2-1; TRBD2 matches 7 bases. Germline loops: CDR1 SQVTM, CDR2 ANQGSEA. The CDR3 length is 14 residues. Losses at the gene ends were 4 bases for V and 0 bases for J; bases not matched to a gene: 3. This CDR3 reads CSVAWGGSYNEQFF. CDR3 in DNA: TGCAGCGTTGCGTGGGGGGGCTCCTACAATGAGCAGTTCTTC.

There are many counts of this clonotype. The V gene is TRBV11-2, the J gene TRBJ2-5; TRBD1 matches 10 bases. CDR3 length: 16 amino acids. Trimming removed 5 bases from V and 4 bases from J; junction bases left unmatched: 10. The germline CDR1 and CDR2 sequences are SGHAT and FQNNGV. The CDR3 reads CASSLLQGQGRETQYF. DNA of the CDR3: TGTGCCAGCAGCCTCCTCCAGGGACAGGGGAGAGAGACCCAGTACTTC.